One T cell receptor beta chain is described in this entry. Trimming took 5 bases from V and 4 from J; bases not matched to a gene: 2. The CDR3 runs 13 residues. Germline loops: CDR1 MNHNY, CDR2 SVGAGI (reference sequence). This specimen belongs to a study of early T cells in non-severe SARS-CoV-2 infection. TCRdb processed the 5' RACE reads anew with MiXCR; each CDR3 protein has one entry. There are some 39,000 distinct CDR3 sequences in the sample; around 7.8% occur only once, and 7% to 10% lies in the top ten. The clonotype was recovered from an adult who was a healthcare worker with PCR-confirmed SARS-CoV-2 infection or an uninfected control (not recorded which). Sequencing input: whole blood. V is TRBV6-6 and J is TRBJ1-2; 9 bases match TRBD1. In DNA form, the CDR3 reads TGTGCCAGCAGTCAGACAGGGGGCTATGGCTACACCTTC. Residues: CASSQTGGYGYTF.